Each of the 3 T cell receptor beta chains below was sequenced from the same sample in a study of blood T cell repertoires in COVID-19. Assay: immunoSEQ multiplex PCR; the TCRdb copy retains only in-frame clones and omits some. The table lists roughly 300,000 clones, roughly 87% of them singletons. Sequencing was carried out using peripheral blood. The receptors shown here come from a man aged 18-30 years with active or convalescent COVID-19.

The chain has TRBV7-6 and TRBJ1-1, with 9 bases lining up with TRBD1. The CDR3 runs to 15 residues. J gave up 4 bases and V 5 bases, and 8 bases lay outside the gene matches. Per germline, CDR1 SGHVS and CDR2 FNYEAQ. CDR3 nucleotide sequence: TGTGCCAGCAGCCCTATTGCGGACAGGGGCACTGAAGCTTTCTTT. It yields the protein CASSPIADRGTEAFF.

The chain employs TRBV19 and TRBJ1-5, with TRBD1 as a possible D gene (5 bases). CDR1 is LNHDA and CDR2 is SQIVND in the germline V gene (reference sequence). Trimming cost V 5 bases and J 6 bases, with 11 bases left between them. This CDR3 spans 13 amino acids. The CDR3 loop reads CASSSRDTQPQHF. As DNA, the CDR3 is TGTGCCAGTAGTTCCAGGGATACTCAGCCCCAGCATTTT.

The V and J genes are TRBV3-1 (or the pseudogene TRBV3-2) and TRBJ2-7; maybe TRBD2 (5 bases). The V end was cut by 1 base, the J end by 2 bases, with 27 bases between. The CDR3 loop spans 20 amino acids. Germline loops: CDR1 LGHDT, CDR2 YNNKEL (reference sequence). The CDR3 spells CASSQVTKTRGLAGTYEQYF. CDR3 bases: TGTGCCAGCAGCCAAGTTACCAAGACCCGCGGGTTGGCGGGCACCTACGAGCAGTACTTC.